This T cell receptor (beta chain) was sequenced during a study of post-analysis software for immune sequencing data. Study-level information: Included among the disease courses, which were recorded for the cohort, were relapsing-remitting, secondary progressive and progressive-relapsing multiple sclerosis.

Study outcomes and limitations: Pronounced co-clustering by F measure was evident among identically batched samples. Controls had lower frequencies than patients of about 5 TRBV segments, which included TRBV5-6, TRBV5-1 and TRBV20-1.

This clonotype has more than one count but fewer than ten. Its cognate antigen is unknown. With 5 bases removed from V and 2 bases from J, the gap between germline ends came to 18 bases. Germline V gives CDR1 DFQATT, CDR2 SNEGSKA (reference sequence). The CDR3 contains 15 residues. Tagging with unique molecular identifiers was a feature of the TCR beta cDNA libraries. Via MiXCR, TCRdb re-called the PCR reads, giving one row per CDR3 protein. The sample has about 810,000 distinct CDR3 sequences, about 53% seen once. V and J are TRBV20-1 and TRBJ2-5; maybe TRBD2 (6 bases). Sequenced: blood. This clonotype was sampled from a girl aged 5-17 years with multiple sclerosis. The CDR3 DNA reads as TGCAGTGCTGGTAGCTCGGGGGTACCACAAGAGACCCAGTACTTC. Amino acid sequence: CSAGSSGVPQETQYF.